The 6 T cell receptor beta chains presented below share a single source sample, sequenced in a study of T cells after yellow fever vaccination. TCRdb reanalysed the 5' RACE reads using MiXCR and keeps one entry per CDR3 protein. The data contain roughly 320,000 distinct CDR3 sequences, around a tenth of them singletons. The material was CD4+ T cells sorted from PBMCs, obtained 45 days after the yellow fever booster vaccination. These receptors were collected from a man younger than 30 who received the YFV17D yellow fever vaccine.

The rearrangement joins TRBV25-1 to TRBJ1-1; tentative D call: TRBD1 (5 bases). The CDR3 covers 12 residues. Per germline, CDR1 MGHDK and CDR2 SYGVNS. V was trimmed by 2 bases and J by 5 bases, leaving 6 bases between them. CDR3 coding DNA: TGTGCCAGCAGTGAACAGGGAACTGAAGCTTTCTTT. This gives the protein CASSEQGTEAFF.

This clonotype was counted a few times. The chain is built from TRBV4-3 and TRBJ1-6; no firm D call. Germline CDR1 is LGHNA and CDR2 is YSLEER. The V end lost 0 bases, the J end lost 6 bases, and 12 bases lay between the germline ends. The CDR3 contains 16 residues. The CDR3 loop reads CASSQDLRRSNSPLHF. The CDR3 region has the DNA TGCGCCAGCAGCCAAGATCTCCGACGGAGTAATTCACCCCTCCACTTT.

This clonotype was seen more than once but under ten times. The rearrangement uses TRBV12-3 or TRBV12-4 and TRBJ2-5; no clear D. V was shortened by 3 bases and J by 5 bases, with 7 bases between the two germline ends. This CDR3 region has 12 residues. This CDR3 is CASSFVTETQYF. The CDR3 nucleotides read TGTGCCAGCAGTTTTGTCACCGAGACCCAGTACTTC.

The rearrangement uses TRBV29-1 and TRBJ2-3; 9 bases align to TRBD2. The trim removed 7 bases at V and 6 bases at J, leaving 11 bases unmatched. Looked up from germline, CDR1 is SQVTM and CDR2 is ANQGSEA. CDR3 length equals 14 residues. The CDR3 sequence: CSDSTSGPFDTQYF. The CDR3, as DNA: TGCAGCGATTCAACTAGCGGGCCTTTTGATACGCAGTATTTT.

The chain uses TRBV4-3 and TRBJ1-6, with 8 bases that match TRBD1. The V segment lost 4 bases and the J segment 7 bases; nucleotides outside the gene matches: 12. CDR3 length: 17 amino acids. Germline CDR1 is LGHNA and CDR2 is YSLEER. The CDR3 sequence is CASSPQWTGSRNSPLHF. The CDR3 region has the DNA TGCGCCAGCAGCCCCCAGTGGACAGGGTCTCGAAATTCACCCCTCCACTTT.

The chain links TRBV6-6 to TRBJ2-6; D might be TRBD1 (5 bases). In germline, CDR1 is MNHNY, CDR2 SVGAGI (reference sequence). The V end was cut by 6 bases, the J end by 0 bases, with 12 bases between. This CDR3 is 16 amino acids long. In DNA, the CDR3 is TGTGCCAGCAGCAGGGAACGGAGCTCTGGGGCCAACGTCCTGACTTTC. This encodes CASSRERSSGANVLTF.